This T cell receptor (beta chain) was sequenced in a study of T cell responses to AZD1222 COVID-19 vaccine. Overall study results and limits: The study identified only a handful of AZD1222 recipients as seropositive at baseline. Unmutated variant regions reportedly attract nearly half of all spike-specific TCRs. Repertoire samples came only from after the peak T cell response.

A word on this clone: No antigen is known for it.

CDR1 and CDR2 (germline): SGHVS, FNYEAQ. The CDR3 has 13 residues. V shed 0 bases and J shed 4 bases, with 4 bases lying between them. Data came from immunoSEQ multiplex PCR; TCRdb stores just in-frame clones and leaves some out. Found here are around 150,000 clones, 85% to 95% of them singletons; the top ten hold 6% to 7.5%. The specimen was peripheral blood, collected 28 days after the second AZD1222 dose. This sequence originates from an adult who received the AZD1222 COVID-19 vaccine. The rearrangement joins TRBV7-6 to TRBJ1-3; D unclear. The CDR3 sequence: CASSLAVGNTIYF. DNA of the CDR3: TGTGCCAGCAGCTTAGCGGTCGGAAACACCATATATTTT. Looking up the rest from reference TRBV7-6 and TRBJ1-3 gives the full variable domain: GAGVSQSPRYKVTKRGQDVALRCDPISGHVSLYWYRQALGQGPEFLTYFNYEAQQDKSGLPNDRFSAERPEGSISTLTIQRTEQRDSAMYRCASSLAVGNTIYFGEGSWLTVV.